The 32 T cell receptor beta chains presented below share a single source sample, sequenced in a study of cytomegalovirus exposure and HLA in healthy donors. PCR used 60 Vbeta primers and 13 Jbeta primers. The protocol was immunoSEQ multiplex PCR, while the TCRdb copy is restricted to in-frame clones and leaves out a portion. The sample contains 130,000 or so clones, approximately 82% of which appear only once. The specimen was PBMCs. These receptor sequences come from a man aged 40-55 years in good health and CMV-seronegative.

A word on this clone: Distinct nucleotide sequences in the sample also encode this CDR3. The chain is built from TRBV18 and TRBJ2-2; tentative D call: TRBD1 (6 bases). Trimming removed 6 bases from V and 2 bases from J, with 13 bases in between. Germline V lookup: CDR1 KGHSH, CDR2 LQKENI. CDR3 length equals 15 residues. Here the CDR3 DNA reads TGTGCCAGCTCCAGGACAGACCCAAACACCGGGGAGCTGTTTTTT. Its translation is CASSRTDPNTGELFF. The full variable domain, its missing parts supplied by reference TRBV18 and TRBJ2-2, is NAGVMQNPRHLVRRRGQEARLRCSPMKGHSHVYWYRQLPEEGLKFMVYLQKENIIDESGMPKERFSAEFPKEGPSILRIQQVVRGDSAAYFCASSRTDPNTGELFFGEGSRLTVL.

Only a few counts were recorded for this clone. The genes are TRBV12-5 and TRBJ1-1; D is uncertain. Germline values: CDR1 LGHNT, CDR2 FRNRAP. The CDR3 contains 14 residues. V gave up 1 base and J gave up 8 bases, with 14 bases separating them. The CDR3 here is CASGLGHGLGEAFF. Written as DNA, the CDR3 is TGTGCTAGTGGTTTGGGACACGGCCTGGGCGAAGCTTTCTTT. The complete variable domain, with remaining parts taken from reference TRBV12-5 and TRBJ1-1, reads DARVTQTPRHKVTEMGQEVTMRCQPILGHNTVFWYRQTMMQGLELLAYFRNRAPLDDSGMPKDRFSAEMPDATLATLKIQPSEPRDSAVYFCASGLGHGLGEAFFGQGTRLTVV.

The chain is built from TRBV27 and TRBJ2-5; the D gene is possibly TRBD1 (6 bases). This CDR3 is built from 14 residues. Germline V lookup: CDR1 MNHEY, CDR2 SMNVEV (reference sequence). The V gene lost 8 bases and the J gene lost 4 bases, with 17 bases spanning the gap. Here the CDR3 reads CASQNGGPRETQYF. The CDR3 DNA follows: TGTGCCAGCCAGAATGGGGGCCCAAGAGAGACCCAGTACTTC.

The V and J genes are TRBV6-4 and TRBJ2-3; weak D call: TRBD1 (5 bases). Deletions cut 4 bases from V and 2 bases from J, with 10 bases between. From germline, CDR1 is MRHNA and CDR2 SNTAGT. The CDR3 runs 14 residues. CDR3 DNA sequence: TGTGCCAGCAGTGGACAGCTTTTCACAGATACGCAGTATTTT. Translated, it gives CASSGQLFTDTQYF.

The chain carries TRBV28 and TRBJ1-1; tentatively, D is TRBD1 (5 bases). Looked up from germline, CDR1 is MDHEN and CDR2 is SYDVKM. The V end was cut by 4 bases, the J end by 11 bases, with 20 bases between. This CDR3 is built from 14 residues. In nucleotides, the CDR3 is TGTGCCAGCAGTTCCCTCCCGGGGGAGGGGAGGGCTTTCTTT. It is translated as CASSSLPGEGRAFF.

Comments on this clone: At the DNA level, this CDR3 is encoded by other sequences in the same sample as well. In DNA, the CDR3 is TGTGCCAGCAGCCCTCGACAGGGGCTGGGAACCGGGGAGCTGTTTTTT. This sequence encodes CASSPRQGLGTGELFF. This sequence joins TRBV7-3 and TRBJ2-2; 8 bases agree with TRBD1. The CDR3 spans 16 residues. V dropped 5 bases and J dropped 5; count of bases not matched to a gene: 10. Germline V gives CDR1 SGHTA, CDR2 FQGTGA.

This clone has a single count. The chain is built from TRBV12-5 and TRBJ2-1; D unresolved. CDR1 is LGHNT and CDR2 is FRNRAP in the germline V gene. Trimming stripped 0 bases from V and 8 bases from J, with 14 bases between. This CDR3 region has 15 residues. The CDR3 region has the DNA TGTGCTAGTGGTTTGGTGATTAGAAGTTTGGATGAGCAGTTCTTC. This sequence encodes CASGLVIRSLDEQFF.

V usage is TRBV6-5 and J usage is TRBJ2-5, with a weak D call TRBD2 (7 bases). The assigned J gene may be wrong: the sequence end matches TRBJ2-7 better. There are 14 residues in the CDR3. Germline V gene lookup returns CDR1 MNHEY and CDR2 SVGAGI. The CDR3 region is CASREGGVSYEQYF. The CDR3 DNA reads as TGTGCCAGCCGCGAGGGGGGGGTTTCCTACGAGCAGTACTTC.

This sequence joins TRBV29-1 and TRBJ2-1, with 9 bases aligning to TRBD2. This CDR3 is 14 amino acids long. The V and J ends lost 7 bases and 7 bases, in that order; junction bases with no gene match: 11. CDR1 SQVTM and CDR2 ANQGSEA come from the germline V gene. CDR3 amino acids: CSAVGLALLNEQFF. Written as DNA, the CDR3 is TGCAGCGCAGTCGGACTAGCGCTATTGAATGAGCAGTTCTTC.

The chain uses TRBV4-1 and TRBJ2-7, with 11 bases lining up with TRBD1. This CDR3 comprises 14 residues. Germline assignment: CDR1 MGHRA and CDR2 YSYEKL. V gave up 2 bases and J gave up 11 bases; unmatched junction bases: 8. The DNA for the CDR3 is TGCGCCAGCAGCCAACCGGGGACAGGGGGGATAAAGTACTTC. Its protein is CASSQPGTGGIKYF.

This clone came up a few times. The chain employs TRBV4-3 and TRBJ1-6, with TRBD1 matching 10 bases. Germline V lookup: CDR1 LGHNA, CDR2 YSLEER. This CDR3 is 14 amino acids long. V trimming: 4 bases; J trimming: 10 bases; junction bases outside the gene matches: 4. The CDR3 is CASSRDRGNSPLHF. DNA of the CDR3: TGCGCCAGCAGCCGGGACAGGGGCAACTCACCCCTCCACTTT.

This clone was counted a single time. The rearrangement joins TRBV29-1 to TRBJ1-4; weak D call: TRBD1 (5 bases). From germline, CDR1 is SQVTM and CDR2 ANQGSEA. The CDR3 spans 14 residues. V was pared by 4 bases and J by 8 bases, with 17 bases between. The CDR3 DNA is TGCAGCGTTGGGAAGGGGATCCCGGAGGAAAAACTGTTTTTT. Residues: CSVGKGIPEEKLFF.

V gene TRBV7-3 combines with J gene TRBJ2-2, with TRBD1 matching over 9 bases. The V gene end was trimmed by 6 bases and the J gene end by 6 bases; junction bases not matched to a gene: 5. Germline-derived CDR1 and CDR2 are SGHTA and FQGTGA. This CDR3 comprises 14 residues. CDR3 in DNA: TGTGCCAGCAGACCTACAGGGGGCTCCGGGGAGCTGTTTTTT. Its translation: CASRPTGGSGELFF.

The chain combines TRBV6-6 with TRBJ2-7, with D possibly matching TRBD1 (7 bases). The CDR3 loop spans 15 amino acids. V lost 5 bases and J lost 3, with 17 bases in between. The germline CDR1 and CDR2 sequences are MNHNY and SVGAGI (reference sequence). CDR3 protein: CASSPHPQGGYEQYF. Here the CDR3 DNA reads TGTGCCAGCAGTCCCCACCCGCAGGGGGGCTACGAGCAGTACTTC.

The rearrangement joins TRBV4-1 to TRBJ1-6; unclear D gene. Trimming left V 0 bases short and J 7 bases short, with 16 bases between. Germline V lookup: CDR1 MGHRA, CDR2 YSYEKL. CDR3 length: 17 amino acids. The CDR3 reads CASSQEVAPRWNSPLHF. The CDR3 DNA is TGCGCCAGCAGCCAAGAAGTGGCACCTAGGTGGAATTCACCCCTCCACTTT.

The chain links TRBV13 to TRBJ2-1; D not resolved. The CDR3 has 14 amino acids. Per the germline V gene, CDR1 is PRHDT and CDR2 is FYEKMQ (reference sequence). The V and J ends lost 5 bases and 7 bases respectively, with 15 bases between them. CDR3 loop: CASSPDSLLNEQFF. CDR3 nucleotides: TGTGCCAGCAGCCCTGACTCCCTTCTAAATGAGCAGTTCTTC.

J is TRBJ2-5 and V is TRBV5-4, with D possibly being TRBD1 (5 bases). The V end was cut by 3 bases, the J end by 3 bases, with 15 bases between. The CDR3 contains 15 residues. Germline values: CDR1 SGHNT, CDR2 YYREEE (reference sequence). DNA for the CDR3: TGTGCCAGCAGCTCGCGCGGACCCAGGGAAGAGACCCAGTACTTC. It specifies CASSSRGPREETQYF. The complete variable domain, with remaining parts taken from reference TRBV5-4 and TRBJ2-5, reads ETGVTQSPTHLIKTRGQQVTLRCSSQSGHNTVSWYQQALGQGPQFIFQYYREEENGRGNFPPRFSGLQFPNYSSELNVNALELDDSALYLCASSSRGPREETQYFGPGTRLLVL.

The chain has TRBV5-1 and TRBJ1-4; D is ambiguous. Germline V gene lookup returns CDR1 SGHRS and CDR2 YFSETQ. Between the trimmed V and J ends, which lost 4 bases and 0 bases, there was a span of 7 bases. The CDR3 spans 14 residues. CDR3 residues: CASSPLSTNEKLFF. CDR3 DNA: TGCGCCAGCAGCCCCCTTTCAACTAATGAAAAACTGTTTTTT.

This chain connects TRBV7-2 to TRBJ2-1; D remains unclear. Trimming removed 4 bases at V and 6 bases at J, with 7 bases between. CDR1 is SGHTA and CDR2 is FQGNSA in the germline V gene. CDR3 length: 12 residues. Here the CDR3 reads CASSYFPNEQFF. The CDR3 DNA reads as TGTGCCAGCAGCTACTTTCCCAATGAGCAGTTCTTC.

There are a few counts of this clone. The rearrangement links TRBV11-1 to TRBJ2-3; 7 bases are a match to TRBD1. There are 16 residues in the CDR3. J was trimmed by 0 bases and V by 4 bases; bases with no gene match: 7. CDR1 and CDR2 (germline): SGHAT, FQDESV (reference sequence). CDR3 nucleotide sequence: TGTGCCAGCAGCTCCGGACTGGGACAGAGCACAGATACGCAGTATTTT. This codes for CASSSGLGQSTDTQYF.

The chain combines TRBV2 with TRBJ2-5; D remains ambiguous. The V end lost 2 bases, the J end lost 7 bases, and 11 bases lay between the germline ends. The CDR3 is 13 amino acids. Looked up from germline, CDR1 is SNHLY and CDR2 is FYNNEI. The CDR3 DNA sequence: TGTGCCAGCAGTGAATCCACAACGGGGACCCAGTACTTC. Its translation is CASSESTTGTQYF.

CDR3 nucleotide sequence: TGTGCCAGCTCCCCTGCCCTCCTACTCGACAACGAGCAGTACTTC. As protein: CASSPALLLDNEQYF. V gene TRBV18 combines with J gene TRBJ2-7; D ambiguous. Germline V gives CDR1 KGHSH, CDR2 LQKENI. Trimming took 6 bases from V and 5 from J, leaving 20 bases between them. The CDR3 consists of 15 residues.

This clone was counted once. This chain uses TRBV7-9 with TRBJ1-1, with D perhaps TRBD1 (6 bases). CDR1 SEHNR and CDR2 FQNEAQ come from the germline V gene (reference sequence). V lost 4 bases, J lost 5 bases, and 11 bases lay in between. This CDR3 is built from 13 residues. CDR3 sequence: CASSYGQHTEAFF. CDR3 in DNA: TGTGCCAGCAGCTACGGACAGCATACTGAAGCTTTCTTT.

The DNA of the CDR3 is TGTGCCAGCAGCTTAGATCCAACAGGGGGGCACAATGAGCAGTTCTTC. Translating gives CASSLDPTGGHNEQFF. The genes are TRBV11-3 and TRBJ2-1; 8 bases line up with TRBD1. This CDR3 comprises 16 residues. Germline V gives CDR1 SGHNT, CDR2 YENEEA. Losses at the gene ends were 0 bases for V and 5 bases for J; bases not matched to a gene: 6.

This clone was picked up one time. The gene calls are TRBV5-1 and TRBJ1-1; D not resolved. The V gene's germline CDR1 is SGHRS and CDR2 YFSETQ. The V end was cut by 0 bases, the J end by 4 bases, with 13 bases between. The length of the CDR3 is 15 residues. CDR3 sequence reads: CASSLAEGWGTEAFF. CDR3 bases: TGCGCCAGCAGCTTGGCCGAGGGCTGGGGCACTGAAGCTTTCTTT.

This chain uses TRBV6-6 with TRBJ2-5; possibly TRBD1 for D (6 bases). In germline, CDR1 is MNHNY, CDR2 SVGAGI (reference sequence). Trimming removed 6 bases from V and 7 bases from J, with 18 bases in between. The CDR3 is made up of 14 amino acids. The CDR3 DNA is TGTGCCAGCAGCTCAGGACAGTCCCGACGGACCCAGTACTTC. It translates to CASSSGQSRRTQYF.

The V gene is TRBV2, the J gene TRBJ2-5, with 8 bases matching TRBD1. CDR1 SNHLY and CDR2 FYNNEI come from the germline V gene. The CDR3 spans 16 residues. Trimming removed 6 bases from V and 7 bases from J; junction bases left unmatched: 16. The CDR3: CASRDDPGDRHRTQYF. Here the CDR3 DNA reads TGTGCCAGCAGAGACGACCCGGGGGACAGGCATCGGACCCAGTACTTC.

The rearrangement joins TRBV4-2 to TRBJ1-1, with TRBD1 matching 7 bases. Germline CDR1 and CDR2: LGHNA and YNFKEQ. The J segment lost 1 base and the V segment lost 2 bases, leaving 7 bases of the junction unmatched. This CDR3 has 16 residues. CDR3 DNA: TGTGCCAGCAGCCAAATGGGACAGTTCTCGAACACTGAAGCTTTCTTT. Its translation: CASSQMGQFSNTEAFF.

The chain employs TRBV7-3 and TRBJ2-5; D possibly corresponds to TRBD1 (6 bases). CDR3 length: 13 residues. The germline CDR1 and CDR2 sequences are SGHTA and FQGTGA. The V end was cut by 5 bases, the J end by 5 bases, with 12 bases between. The CDR3 reads CASSPGTGETQYF. The CDR3 nucleotides are TGTGCCAGCAGCCCGGGAACAGGGGAGACCCAGTACTTC.

The chain is built from TRBV11-1 and TRBJ1-5; 9 positions match TRBD1. CDR1 is SGHAT, CDR2 FQDESV, per germline (reference sequence). The junction had 8 bases not matched to a gene; V was cut back by 4 bases and J by 7 bases. The CDR3 totals 15 residues. The CDR3 reads CASSSGTGRGQPQHF. Here the CDR3 DNA reads TGTGCCAGCAGCTCAGGGACAGGGCGCGGGCAGCCCCAGCATTTT.

This chain links TRBV18 with TRBJ2-7; TRBD1 aligns across 11 bases. Germline trimming cut 5 bases from V and 2 bases from J; bases unmatched to any gene: 8. Germline CDR1 is KGHSH and CDR2 is LQKENI. The CDR3 loop spans 16 amino acids. The CDR3 DNA follows: TGTGCCAGCTCAGCGTCCCCGGGACAGGGGGCCTACGAGCAGTACTTC. Its protein product is CASSASPGQGAYEQYF. The full variable domain, rest sourced from reference TRBV18 and TRBJ2-7, is NAGVMQNPRHLVRRRGQEARLRCSPMKGHSHVYWYRQLPEEGLKFMVYLQKENIIDESGMPKERFSAEFPKEGPSILRIQQVVRGDSAAYFCASSASPGQGAYEQYFGPGTRLTVT.

The rearrangement links TRBV30 to TRBJ2-7; maybe TRBD2 (5 bases). Germline V gene sequence: CDR1 GTSNPN, CDR2 SVGIG (reference sequence). V shed 0 bases and J shed 3 bases, with 15 bases lying between them. CDR3 length equals 15 residues. The CDR3 nucleotides are TGTGCCTGGAGTGTCCCGGGATCAACTAACTACGAGCAGTACTTC. Its translation: CAWSVPGSTNYEQYF. Filled out from reference TRBV30 and TRBJ2-7, the complete variable domain reads SQTIHQWPATLVQPVGSPLSLECTVEGTSNPNLYWYRQAAGRGLQLLFYSVGIGQISSEVPQNLSASRPQDRQFILSSKKLLLSDSGFYLCAWSVPGSTNYEQYFGPGTRLTVT.